This TCR beta chain was recovered during a study of CD8+CD57+ T cells in acquired aplastic anemia. At least ten counts were recorded for this clonotype. Selection for sequencing was limited to patients who had shown CD8+CD57+ cell expansion by flow cytometry. By the time of blood sampling, patients had still received no therapy. For CDR3 and TCR beta VDJ profiling, genomic DNA was the template used. A single record per CDR3 protein comes from TCRdb applying MiXCR to the reads. The sample lists around 430,000 distinct CDR3 sequences, around 30% occurring once. The CDR3 length is 13 residues. Per the germline V gene, CDR1 is DFQATT and CDR2 is SNEGSKA (reference sequence). The V end was cut by 3 bases, the J end by 8 bases, with 16 bases between.

J is TRBJ1-2 and V is TRBV20-1; tentatively, D is TRBD1 (6 bases). Sequences were obtained from sorted CD4+, CD8+, or CD8+CD57+ T cells (not recorded which) from PBMCs. The source is a human donor with aplastic anemia. CDR3 DNA sequence: TGCAGTGCTAGCGACACAAGGGGGTTGGGCTACACCTTC. Protein sequence: CSASDTRGLGYTF.